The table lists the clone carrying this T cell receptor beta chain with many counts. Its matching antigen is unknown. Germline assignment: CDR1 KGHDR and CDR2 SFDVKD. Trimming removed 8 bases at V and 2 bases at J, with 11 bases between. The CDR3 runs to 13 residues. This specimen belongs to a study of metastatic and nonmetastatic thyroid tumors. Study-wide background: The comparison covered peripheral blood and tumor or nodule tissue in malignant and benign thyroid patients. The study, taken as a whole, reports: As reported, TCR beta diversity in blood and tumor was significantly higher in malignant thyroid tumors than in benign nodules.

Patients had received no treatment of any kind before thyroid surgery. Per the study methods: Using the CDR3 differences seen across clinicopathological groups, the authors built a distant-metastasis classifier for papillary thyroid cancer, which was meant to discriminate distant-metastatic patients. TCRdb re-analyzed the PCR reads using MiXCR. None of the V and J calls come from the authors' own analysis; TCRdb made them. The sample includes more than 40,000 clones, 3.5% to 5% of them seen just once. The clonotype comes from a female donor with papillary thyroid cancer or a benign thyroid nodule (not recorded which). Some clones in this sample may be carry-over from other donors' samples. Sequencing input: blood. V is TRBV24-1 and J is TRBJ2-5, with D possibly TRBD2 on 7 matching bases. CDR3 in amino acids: CATIRGGQETQYF. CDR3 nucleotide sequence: TGTGCCACCATTAGGGGGGGGCAAGAGACCCAGTACTTC.